Presented here are 30 T cell receptor beta chains from one specimen sequenced in a study of blood T cell repertoires in COVID-19. The assay was immunoSEQ multiplex PCR, and TCRdb's table has in-frame clones only and misses some. The data contain roughly 250,000 clones, more than 60% of them singletons. Sequenced material: peripheral blood. These receptors were obtained from a woman aged 40-49 years with active or convalescent COVID-19.

This clone was detected once. This chain joins TRBV7-7 and TRBJ1-1; the D gene is possibly TRBD1 (5 bases). CDR1 SSHAT and CDR2 FNYEAQ come from the germline V gene (reference sequence). CDR3 length equals 14 residues. V was cut by 5 bases and J by 0 bases, with 10 bases left in between. DNA of the CDR3: TGTGCCAGCAGCCCCACGGACATGAACACTGAAGCTTTCTTT. The encoded protein is CASSPTDMNTEAFF.

J is TRBJ2-1 and V is TRBV6-5, with D maybe TRBD1 (5 bases). V was trimmed by 7 bases and J by 8 bases, leaving 9 bases between them. The CDR3 has 11 amino acids. Looked up from germline, CDR1 is MNHEY and CDR2 is SVGAGI. The CDR3 spells CASKGLDEQFF. As DNA, the CDR3 is TGTGCCAGCAAGGGGCTCGATGAGCAGTTCTTC.

This clone was observed once. The rearrangement links TRBV5-1 to TRBJ2-3, with TRBD2 matching over 9 bases. The V segment lost 0 bases and the J segment 8 bases; nucleotides outside the gene matches: 7. This CDR3 spans 15 amino acids. CDR1 and CDR2 from the germline V gene are SGHRS and YFSETQ. CDR3 nucleotide sequence: TGCGCCAGCAGCTTGGAGGCGGGGGGGCGGGGTACGCAGTATTTT. Translated: CASSLEAGGRGTQYF.

The rearrangement links TRBV20-1 to TRBJ2-7, with D perhaps matching TRBD1 (6 bases). The CDR3 covers 14 residues. With 3 bases removed from V and 2 bases from J, the gap between germline ends came to 14 bases. Germline CDR1 reads DFQATT; CDR2 reads SNEGSKA (reference sequence). CDR3 sequence: CSASLPGVTYEQYF. For the CDR3, the DNA is TGCAGTGCTAGTTTGCCAGGGGTCACCTACGAGCAGTACTTC.

The rearrangement joins TRBV5-6 to TRBJ2-2; TRBD2 is a possible D gene (7 bases). The V and J ends lost 4 bases and 8 bases respectively, with 21 bases between them. CDR1 is SGHDT and CDR2 is YYEEEE in the germline V gene. The CDR3 is made up of 16 amino acids. The CDR3 here is CASSLGAGAPVGELFF. Here the CDR3 DNA reads TGTGCCAGCAGCCTGGGGGCGGGGGCCCCAGTGGGGGAGCTGTTTTTT.

The V gene is TRBV19, the J gene TRBJ2-1, with D perhaps TRBD1 (5 bases). Germline assignment: CDR1 LNHDA and CDR2 SQIVND (reference sequence). Trimming took 8 bases from V and 7 from J, leaving 9 bases between them. The CDR3 runs to 11 residues. Written as DNA, the CDR3 is TGTGCCAGTGGACACGAAAATGAGCAGTTCTTC. This gives the protein CASGHENEQFF.

The rearrangement joins TRBV6-5 to TRBJ2-2; D is unclear. CDR3 length: 13 residues. Trimming stripped 6 bases from V and 3 bases from J, with 8 bases between. Germline V gene data show CDR1 as MNHEY and CDR2 as SVGAGI. The CDR3 is CASSLDYTGELFF. For the CDR3, the DNA is TGTGCCAGCAGCCTCGACTACACCGGGGAGCTGTTTTTT.

The chain couples TRBV7-9 to TRBJ2-1; TRBD2 aligns across 11 bases. The V and J ends lost 8 bases and 0 bases, in that order; junction bases with no gene match: 3. This CDR3 spans 15 amino acids. CDR1 and CDR2 from the germline V gene are SEHNR and FQNEAQ (reference sequence). Here the CDR3 DNA reads TGTGCCAGCTTCCTAGCGGGGGGCTCCTACAATGAGCAGTTCTTC. It codes for CASFLAGGSYNEQFF.

The chain couples TRBV5-6 to TRBJ1-2, with 11 bases matching TRBD1. The V gene's germline CDR1 is SGHDT and CDR2 YYEEEE. V shed 3 bases and J 0 bases; nucleotides not matched to a gene: 7. The CDR3 loop spans 17 amino acids. CDR3: CASSYPGQGVANYGYTF. DNA for the CDR3: TGTGCCAGCAGCTACCCGGGACAGGGGGTAGCTAACTATGGCTACACCTTC.

This clone has just one count. The chain has TRBV3-1 (or the pseudogene TRBV3-2) and TRBJ2-1; D may be TRBD2 (6 bases). V was cut by 3 bases and J by 5 bases, with 11 bases left in between. The CDR3 is 14 amino acids. From germline, CDR1 is LGHDT and CDR2 YNNKEL (reference sequence). This CDR3 is CASSHRDFHNEQFF. As DNA, the CDR3 is TGTGCCAGCAGCCATAGGGACTTCCACAATGAGCAGTTCTTC.

The rearrangement uses TRBV7-9 and TRBJ1-1; D gene ambiguous. Germline CDR1 and CDR2: SEHNR and FQNEAQ (reference sequence). The CDR3 is 16 residues long. Trimming left V 0 bases short and J 5 bases short, with 16 bases between. The CDR3 loop is CASSLALSGVGTEAFF. The CDR3 coding sequence is TGTGCCAGCAGCTTAGCGCTGTCGGGAGTAGGGACTGAAGCTTTCTTT.

The rearrangement links TRBV19 to TRBJ1-6; 7 nucleotides align to TRBD1. The CDR3 covers 14 residues. Germline CDR1 is LNHDA and CDR2 is SQIVND (reference sequence). J was trimmed by 6 bases and V by 3 bases; bases with no gene match: 2. CDR3 region: CASSIRDSNSPLHF. The DNA of the CDR3 is TGTGCCAGTAGTATCCGGGACAGTAATTCACCCCTCCACTTT.

The rearrangement joins TRBV12-5 to TRBJ1-1; D is unresolved. V was shortened by 0 bases and J by 1 base, with 12 bases between the two germline ends. The CDR3 sequence is 16 residues long. From germline, CDR1 is LGHNT and CDR2 FRNRAP. CDR3 protein: CASGLVLGRQNTEAFF. The DNA of the CDR3 is TGTGCTAGTGGTTTGGTACTAGGCAGGCAGAACACTGAAGCTTTCTTT.

This rearrangement joins TRBV7-3 to TRBJ2-7; TRBD1 matches at 9 bases. Trimming at V came to 6 bases and at J to 4 bases, leaving 13 bases not matched to a gene. The CDR3 runs to 16 residues. Germline V CDR1 and CDR2: SGHTA, FQGTGA. CDR3 amino acids: CASRPPGTGLPYEQYV. The DNA for the CDR3 is TGTGCCAGCAGACCACCCGGGACAGGGCTTCCGTACGAGCAGTACGTC.

The chain is built from TRBV27 and TRBJ1-2; possibly TRBD1 for D (6 bases). Germline CDR1 reads MNHEY; CDR2 reads SMNVEV (reference sequence). The ends were cut back, 3 bases at V and 4 bases at J, with 9 bases in the middle. This CDR3 has 13 amino acids. The CDR3 loop is CASSFPQGYGYTF. CDR3 DNA sequence: TGTGCCAGCAGTTTCCCACAGGGCTATGGCTACACCTTC.

The chain joins TRBV5-6 to TRBJ2-3; TRBD2 matches 8 bases. The CDR3 extends over 15 amino acids. V lost 4 bases, J lost 2 bases, and 6 bases stayed unmatched. CDR1 SGHDT and CDR2 YYEEEE come from the germline V gene. The CDR3 nucleotides read TGTGCCAGCAGCGCCGCGGGGGGTATCACAGATACGCAGTATTTT. Protein: CASSAAGGITDTQYF.

The CDR3 sequence: CASSLASSSTDTQYF. The CDR3 DNA sequence: TGTGCCAGCAGCTTAGCCTCCAGTAGCACAGATACGCAGTATTTT. The chain links TRBV7-6 to TRBJ2-3, with D uncertain. Trimming stripped 0 bases from V and 0 bases from J, with 7 bases between. This CDR3 has 15 residues. Germline V gene sequence: CDR1 SGHVS, CDR2 FNYEAQ.

The V gene is TRBV19, the J gene TRBJ2-3; 12 nucleotides line up with TRBD2. The CDR3 contains 17 residues. The germline V gene encodes CDR1 LNHDA and CDR2 SQIVND (reference sequence). The trim removed 1 base at V and 1 base at J, leaving 3 bases unmatched. CDR3 residues: CASSIARTSGGTDTQYF. As DNA, the CDR3 is TGTGCCAGTAGTATAGCTCGGACTAGCGGGGGCACAGATACGCAGTATTTT. Full variable domain (remainder filled in from reference TRBV19 and TRBJ2-3): DGGITQSPKYLFRKEGQNVTLSCEQNLNHDAMYWYRQDPGQGLRLIYYSQIVNDFQKGDIAEGYSVSREKKESFPLTVTSAQKNPTAFYLCASSIARTSGGTDTQYFGPGTRLTVL.

The rearrangement uses TRBV10-3 and TRBJ2-7; 7 bases fit TRBD1. The trim removed 6 bases at V and 0 bases at J, leaving 5 bases unmatched. Per germline, CDR1 ENHRY and CDR2 SYGVKD. This CDR3 has 14 amino acids. The CDR3: CAIRGQMDSYEQYF. CDR3 coding DNA: TGTGCCATCAGGGGACAGATGGACTCCTACGAGCAGTACTTC.

The CDR3 DNA reads TGTGCCGTTGGGGCAGCCAGCCGAAACACCATATATTTT. It codes for CAVGAASRNTIYF. J is TRBJ1-3 and V is TRBV12-3 or TRBV12-4; possible D gene TRBD1, 5 bases. Trimming cost V 11 bases and J 5 bases, with 16 bases left between them. There are 13 residues in the CDR3.

This rearrangement joins TRBV13 to TRBJ2-1; 15 bases are a match to TRBD2. Germline loops: CDR1 PRHDT, CDR2 FYEKMQ (reference sequence). The CDR3 runs 18 residues. V lost 8 bases and J lost 4; bases outside the gene matches: 12. CDR3 in amino acids: CASRYWTSGGAGYNEQFF. As DNA, the CDR3 is TGTGCCAGCCGCTACTGGACTAGCGGGGGGGCCGGGTACAATGAGCAGTTCTTC.

On this clone itself: The sample contains more than one DNA sequence encoding this CDR3. The chain couples TRBV9 to TRBJ2-3; a weak D match, TRBD2 (6 bases). Trimming removed 4 bases at V and 6 bases at J, with 6 bases between. CDR3 length: 11 residues. Germline assignment: CDR1 SGDLS and CDR2 YYNGEE. CDR3 amino acids: CASSRGDTQYF. CDR3 bases: TGTGCCAGCAGCCGGGGGGATACGCAGTATTTT.

The chain joins TRBV28 to TRBJ1-3; TRBD1 might be the D (5 bases). The V gene's germline CDR1 is MDHEN and CDR2 SYDVKM. The CDR3 is 14 residues long. V was cut by 6 bases and J by 4 bases, with 13 bases left in between. As DNA, the CDR3 is TGTGCCAGCAGCAACTCAGGGTCCGGAAACACCATATATTTT. Its translation: CASSNSGSGNTIYF.

This rearrangement joins TRBV7-6 to TRBJ2-7; 7 bases are shared with TRBD2. The CDR3 loop spans 16 amino acids. Trimming cost V 3 bases and J 1 base; bases outside gene matches: 9. The germline CDR1 and CDR2 sequences are SGHVS and FNYEAQ. The CDR3 sequence is CASSLGGGVLSYEQYF. For the CDR3, the DNA is TGTGCCAGCAGCTTGGGGGGAGGGGTGCTGTCCTACGAGCAGTACTTC.

The chain employs TRBV25-1 and TRBJ1-5, with D unresolved. This CDR3 region has 14 residues. V was trimmed by 3 bases and J by 0 bases, leaving 6 bases between them. Germline-derived CDR1 and CDR2 are MGHDK and SYGVNS. The CDR3 DNA is TGTGCCAGCAGTGACGGTTATAGCAATCAGCCCCAGCATTTT. Translated: CASSDGYSNQPQHF.

This chain joins TRBV6-5 and TRBJ1-4; D unclear. V was clipped by 6 bases and J by 5 bases, with 10 bases between them. The CDR3 contains 13 residues. Germline CDR1 reads MNHEY; CDR2 reads SVGAGI. CDR3 residues: CASSPGSNEKLFF. DNA for the CDR3: TGTGCCAGCAGCCCCGGGAGCAATGAAAAACTGTTTTTT.

This clone has a handful of counts. This chain joins TRBV27 and TRBJ1-1, with TRBD1 matching over 8 bases. The V segment lost 3 bases and the J segment 4 bases; nucleotides outside the gene matches: 1. CDR1 is MNHEY and CDR2 is SMNVEV in the germline V gene (reference sequence). The CDR3 has 13 amino acids. CDR3 sequence reads: CASSFDRGTEAFF. In DNA, the CDR3 is TGTGCCAGCAGTTTCGACAGGGGCACTGAAGCTTTCTTT.

The chain carries TRBV7-2 and TRBJ1-5; tentative D call: TRBD1 (6 bases). Trimming stripped 5 bases from V and 0 bases from J, with 11 bases between. Germline-derived CDR1 and CDR2 are SGHTA and FQGNSA. This CDR3 is built from 15 residues. This CDR3 is CASSHEGHSNQPQHF. CDR3 bases: TGTGCCAGCAGCCATGAGGGACATAGCAATCAGCCCCAGCATTTT.

The chain uses TRBV3-1 (or the pseudogene TRBV3-2) and TRBJ1-2; 8 bases are a match to TRBD1. The germline gives CDR1 LGHDT, CDR2 YNNKEL (reference sequence). The CDR3 loop spans 16 amino acids. The junction had 13 bases not matched to a gene; V was cut back by 4 bases and J by 6 bases. CDR3 sequence: CASSRGSGTGRNGYTF. The CDR3 nucleotides read TGTGCCAGCAGCCGAGGGTCGGGGACAGGCCGTAATGGCTACACCTTC.

The chain combines TRBV14 with TRBJ1-4; TRBD1 is a possible D gene (5 bases). V shed 3 bases and J shed 4 bases, with 9 bases lying between them. The CDR3 extends over 14 amino acids. CDR1 and CDR2 (germline): SGHDN, FVKESK. CDR3 sequence reads: CASSQLQVNEKLFF. In DNA form, the CDR3 reads TGTGCCAGCAGCCAGTTACAGGTTAATGAAAAACTGTTTTTT.